The present T cell receptor beta chain was sequenced within a study of cytomegalovirus exposure and HLA in healthy donors. Some clones are missing from TCRdb's copy, which holds only in-frame ones; the method was immunoSEQ multiplex PCR. The data contain 150,000 to 200,000 clones, approximately 89% of them singletons. V gave up 3 bases and J gave up 5 bases; unmatched junction bases: 4. This CDR3 contains 14 residues. Germline-derived CDR1 and CDR2 are ENHRY and SYGVKD. The V call is TRBV10-3, the J call TRBJ1-2; 9 bases map to TRBD1. Specimen: PBMCs. The receptor was isolated from a woman between 18 and 30 years old in good health and CMV-seropositive. The CDR3 DNA is TGTGCCATCAGTGATACTGGACAGGGGTATGGCTACACCTTC. Its protein product is CAISDTGQGYGYTF.